The clone carrying this T cell receptor (beta chain) was picked up a small number of times. The antigen is unknown. This sample stems from a study of response to subunit inactivated influenza vaccine. Study findings and constraints: After each seasonal influenza vaccination, few new T cells are recruited, the authors suggested.

TCRdb fed the RT-PCR reads into MiXCR, producing one record per CDR3 protein. Here the sample spans some 640,000 distinct CDR3 sequences, about 15% being singletons. CDR1 and CDR2 from the germline V gene are DFQATT and SNEGSKA (reference sequence). This CDR3 comprises 15 residues. J was trimmed by 0 bases and V by 2 bases; bases with no gene match: 6. This chain uses TRBV20-1 with TRBJ2-7, with 8 bases aligning to TRBD2. The receptor was derived from a man between 50 and 59 years old who received an inactivated influenza vaccine. Sequenced material: PBMCs from blood, taken around two weeks before vaccination. The CDR3 sequence is CSARLRGTSSYEQYF. DNA for the CDR3: TGCAGTGCTAGATTACGCGGGACTAGCTCCTACGAGCAGTACTTC.